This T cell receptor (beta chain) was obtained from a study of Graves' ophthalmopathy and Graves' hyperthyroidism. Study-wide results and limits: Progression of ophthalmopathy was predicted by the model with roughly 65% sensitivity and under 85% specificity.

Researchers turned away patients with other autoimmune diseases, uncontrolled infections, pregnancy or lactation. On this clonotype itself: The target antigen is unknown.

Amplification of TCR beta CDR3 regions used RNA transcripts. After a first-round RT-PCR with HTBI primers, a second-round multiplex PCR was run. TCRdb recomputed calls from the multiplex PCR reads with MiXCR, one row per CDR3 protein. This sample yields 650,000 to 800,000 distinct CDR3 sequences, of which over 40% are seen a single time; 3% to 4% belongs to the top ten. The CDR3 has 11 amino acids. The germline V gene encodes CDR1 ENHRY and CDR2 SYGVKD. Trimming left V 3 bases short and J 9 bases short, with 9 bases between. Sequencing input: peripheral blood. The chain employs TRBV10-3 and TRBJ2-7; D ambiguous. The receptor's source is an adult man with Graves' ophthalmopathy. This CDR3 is CAISERGGQYF. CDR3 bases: TGTGCCATCAGTGAACGAGGCGGGCAGTACTTC.